This T cell receptor (beta chain) was obtained from a study of shared T cell receptors in the human thymus. Profiled with immunoSEQ multiplex PCR; TCRdb holds only in-frame clones, not every one. The profile shows approximately 760,000 clones, around 85% of them singletons. This CDR3 region has 17 residues. The germline V gene has CDR1 SNHLY and CDR2 FYNNEI. Trimming shortened V by 7 bases and J by 11 bases, and 32 bases separated the two germline ends. This same sample was also part of a study on human thymus T cells. That paper states: Thymus specimens were resections from corrective heart surgery. Both thymic and peripheral blood repertoires showed apparently biased V and J usage. Related research examined unrelated individuals and reported that their thymic repertoires overlapped highly.

The sample taken for sequencing was thymocytes. The chain couples TRBV2 to TRBJ1-1; D unresolved. This sequence originates from a girl younger than two with a congenital heart defect. The CDR3: CASKDTITQGPRGGAFF. The CDR3 nucleotides read TGTGCCAGCAAGGATACCATTACCCAAGGACCACGAGGCGGGGCTTTCTTT.